Detailed here is one T cell receptor (beta chain). Its antigen remains unidentified. This CDR3 is built from 12 residues. Germline CDR1 is SEHNR and CDR2 is FQNEAQ (reference sequence). Trimming removed 5 bases from V and 7 bases from J, with 11 bases in between. This entry comes from a study of T cell repertoires in ileal Crohn's disease. Overall study: All patients had surgery for stricturing (roughly 61%) or penetrating (roughly 39%) disease. About half received postoperative treatment, roughly ten with thiopurines and around 20 anti-TNF.

Study observations and caveats: Compared with CD4 T cells, sorted CD8 cells carried more expanded clones. Clonal expansions were more frequent in active smokers than non-smokers at surgery.

TCRdb's copy holds only in-frame clones and misses some; the assay was immunoSEQ multiplex PCR. Of 4,000 to 5,000 clones listed, roughly 80% were seen once; the top ten hold around 12%. This chain links TRBV7-9 with TRBJ1-1; D is uncertain. The TCR was taken from an adult with Crohn's disease. Sequences were obtained from ileal tissue. The CDR3 spells CASSPFSGEAFF. CDR3 DNA: TGTGCCAGCAGCCCCTTCTCGGGTGAAGCTTTCTTT.